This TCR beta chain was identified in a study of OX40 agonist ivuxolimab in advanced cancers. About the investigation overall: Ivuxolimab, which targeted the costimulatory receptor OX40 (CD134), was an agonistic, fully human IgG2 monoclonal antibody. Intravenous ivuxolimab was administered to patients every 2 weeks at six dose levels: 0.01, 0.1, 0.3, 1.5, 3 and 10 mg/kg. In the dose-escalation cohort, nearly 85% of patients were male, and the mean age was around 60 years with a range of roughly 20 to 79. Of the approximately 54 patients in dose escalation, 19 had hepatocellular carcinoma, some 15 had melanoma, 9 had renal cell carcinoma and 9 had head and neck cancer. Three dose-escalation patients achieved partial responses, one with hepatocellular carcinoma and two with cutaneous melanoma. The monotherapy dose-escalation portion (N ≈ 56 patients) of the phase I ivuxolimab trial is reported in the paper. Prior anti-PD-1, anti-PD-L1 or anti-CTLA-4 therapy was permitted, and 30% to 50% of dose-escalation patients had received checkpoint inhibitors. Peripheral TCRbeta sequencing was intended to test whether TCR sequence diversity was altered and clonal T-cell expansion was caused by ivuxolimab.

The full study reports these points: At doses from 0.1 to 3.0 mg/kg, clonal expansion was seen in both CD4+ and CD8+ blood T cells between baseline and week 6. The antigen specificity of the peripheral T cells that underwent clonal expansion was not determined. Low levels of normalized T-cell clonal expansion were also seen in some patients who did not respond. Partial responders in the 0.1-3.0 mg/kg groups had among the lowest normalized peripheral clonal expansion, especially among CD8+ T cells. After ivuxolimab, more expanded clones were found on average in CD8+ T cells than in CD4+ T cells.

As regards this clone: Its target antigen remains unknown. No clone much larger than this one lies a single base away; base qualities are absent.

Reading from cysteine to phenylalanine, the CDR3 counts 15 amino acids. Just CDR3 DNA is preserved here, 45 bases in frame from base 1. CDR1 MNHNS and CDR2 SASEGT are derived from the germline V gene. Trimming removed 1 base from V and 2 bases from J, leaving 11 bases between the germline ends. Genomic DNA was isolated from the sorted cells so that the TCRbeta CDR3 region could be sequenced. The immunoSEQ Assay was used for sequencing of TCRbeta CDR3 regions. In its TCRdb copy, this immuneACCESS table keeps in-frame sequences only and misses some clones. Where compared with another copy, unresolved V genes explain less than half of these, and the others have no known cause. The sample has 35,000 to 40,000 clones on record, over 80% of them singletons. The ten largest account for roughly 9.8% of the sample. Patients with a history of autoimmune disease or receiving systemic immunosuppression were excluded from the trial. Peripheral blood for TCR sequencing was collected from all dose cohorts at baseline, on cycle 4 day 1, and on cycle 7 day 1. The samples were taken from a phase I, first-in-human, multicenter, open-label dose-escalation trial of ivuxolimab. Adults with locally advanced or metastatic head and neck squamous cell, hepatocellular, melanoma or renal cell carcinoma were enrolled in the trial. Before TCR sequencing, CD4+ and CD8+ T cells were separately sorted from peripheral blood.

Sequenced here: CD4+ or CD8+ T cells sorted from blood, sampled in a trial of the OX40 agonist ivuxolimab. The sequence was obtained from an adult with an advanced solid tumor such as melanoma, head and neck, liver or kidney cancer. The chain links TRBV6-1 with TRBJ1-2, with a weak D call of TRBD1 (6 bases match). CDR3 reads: CASSEEQGGNYGYTF. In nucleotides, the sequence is TGTGCCAGCAGTGAAGAACAGGGAGGCAACTATGGCTACACCTTC.